These 30 T cell receptor beta chains share one sample of origin, sequenced in a study of identical twins. TCRdb redid the calling of the 5' RACE reads with MiXCR, one entry per CDR3 protein. This sample has about 570,000 distinct CDR3 sequences, with more than 9% found just once. These same records also appear under a second study, on yellow fever vaccine responses in identical twins.

The sequenced sample was PBMCs. These receptor sequences come from a woman between 18 and 29 years old in good health.

This clonotype was observed at least ten times. The chain combines TRBV29-1 with TRBJ2-1, with D maybe TRBD1 (6 bases). The CDR3 covers 13 residues. The germline V and J ends were trimmed by 6 bases and 4 bases, with 13 bases remaining between them. The V gene's germline CDR1 is SQVTM and CDR2 ANQGSEA. CDR3 nucleotide sequence: TGCAGCGTGGCTCGGGACAATTACAATGAGCAGTTCTTC. This codes for CSVARDNYNEQFF.

This sequence joins TRBV30 and TRBJ2-5, with 7 nucleotides matching TRBD1. Germline CDR1 is GTSNPN and CDR2 is SVGIG (reference sequence). J lost 5 bases, V lost 8 bases, and 8 bases had no gene match. The CDR3 loop spans 12 amino acids. The DNA for the CDR3 is TGTGCCCAATCTACAGGGGAGGAGACCCAGTACTTC. This translates into CAQSTGEETQYF.

This clonotype turned up a few times. The CDR3 DNA is TGTGCCAGCAGCCCCTCGGGGTACGAGTTTCTGTTTTTT. Protein product: CASSPSGYEFLFF. The genes are TRBV11-2 and TRBJ1-4, with unresolved D. The V end was cut by 5 bases, the J end by 14 bases, with 18 bases between. This CDR3 spans 13 amino acids. Germline CDR1 reads SGHAT; CDR2 reads FQNNGV.

With respect to this clonotype: The junction does not match germline at one end; this may be a read error. The V call is TRBV6-4, the J call TRBJ2-3, with 8 bases identical to TRBD2. The germline V gene encodes CDR1 MRHNA and CDR2 SNTAGT. There are 16 residues in the CDR3. The CDR3 nucleotides read TGTGCCAGCAGTGACTCGCCTAGCGGGCCCACAGATACGCAGAATTTT. Amino acid sequence: CASSDSPSGPTDTQNF.

This clonotype occurred many times. The J gene is TRBJ2-3, the V gene TRBV7-9; no firm D call. This CDR3 comprises 16 residues. In germline, CDR1 is SEHNR, CDR2 FQNEAQ (reference sequence). V dropped 1 base and J dropped 4 bases, with 15 bases sitting between them. The CDR3 region is CASSLVLPEIPDTQYF. CDR3 bases: TGTGCCAGCAGCTTAGTTTTGCCTGAAATCCCAGATACGCAGTATTTT.

J is TRBJ2-1 and V is TRBV7-8, with D perhaps TRBD1 (5 bases). The V and J ends lost 5 bases and 15 bases respectively, with 14 bases between them. This CDR3 is 11 amino acids long. Germline V gene lookup returns CDR1 SGHVS and CDR2 FQNEAQ. The CDR3 DNA is TGTGCCAGCAGCACCGGCCAGGGTTGGTTCTTC. Translation: CASSTGQGWFF.

The table lists this clonotype with a few counts. This sequence joins TRBV7-2 and TRBJ2-7; 15 nucleotides align to TRBD2. This CDR3 region has 20 residues. Germline V CDR1 and CDR2: SGHTA, FQGNSA. The V segment lost 0 bases and the J segment 5 bases; nucleotides outside the gene matches: 14. The CDR3 nucleotides are TGTGCCAGCAGCTTAGCGCCCCCCCTGGGACTAGCGGGAGGTCGGAACGAGCAGTACTTC. It yields the protein CASSLAPPLGLAGGRNEQYF.

This clonotype was seen more than once but under ten times. V and J are TRBV5-1 and TRBJ2-3; 8 positions match TRBD1. Trimming at V came to 2 bases and at J to 4 bases, leaving 15 bases not matched to a gene. Germline V gives CDR1 SGHRS, CDR2 YFSETQ. This CDR3 is built from 18 residues. The CDR3 nucleotides read TGCGCCAGCAGCTTCGTCTTAGGACAGGGCTCATGGGCAGATACGCAGTATTTT. This codes for CASSFVLGQGSWADTQYF.

In its sample, this clonotype was seen many times. This rearrangement joins TRBV6-2 or TRBV6-3 to TRBJ2-2; 9 bases are shared with TRBD1. This CDR3 has 15 residues. Germline CDR1 and CDR2: MNHEY and SVGEGT. J gave up 1 base and V 6 bases, and 3 bases lay outside the gene matches. The CDR3 DNA reads as TGTGCCAGCAGAGAGACAGGGGGGAACACCGGGGAGCTGTTTTTT. Translating it yields CASRETGGNTGELFF.

This clonotype was counted between two and nine times. CDR3 protein: CASSQTVLTYEQYF. The DNA for the CDR3 is TGTGCCAGCAGCCAGACAGTCCTTACCTACGAGCAGTACTTC. The rearrangement uses TRBV6-2 or TRBV6-3 and TRBJ2-7; maybe TRBD1 (5 bases). V lost 6 bases and J 2 bases, leaving 14 bases between the germline ends. The V gene's germline CDR1 is MNHEY and CDR2 SVGEGT. The CDR3 extends over 14 amino acids.

CDR3 in amino acids: CASSIMASSYEQYF. The CDR3 nucleotides are TGTGCCAGTAGTATCATGGCTAGCTCCTACGAGCAGTACTTC. The rearrangement joins TRBV19 to TRBJ2-7, with D uncertain. This CDR3 spans 14 amino acids. Per germline, CDR1 LNHDA and CDR2 SQIVND (reference sequence). Trimming took off 3 bases at V and 0 bases at J, with 9 bases between the two ends.

The rearrangement links TRBV7-9 to TRBJ1-2; D is ambiguous. Trimming stripped 5 bases from V and 5 bases from J, with 12 bases between. The CDR3 has 13 amino acids. CDR1 and CDR2 (germline): SEHNR, FQNEAQ (reference sequence). The CDR3 loop is CASSPSRTYGYTF. The CDR3, as DNA: TGTGCCAGCAGCCCATCCCGGACGTATGGCTACACCTTC.

The chain employs TRBV10-3 and TRBJ2-5; weak D call: TRBD2 (7 bases). V lost 4 bases, J lost 5 bases, and 11 bases lay in between. The CDR3 covers 13 residues. CDR1 and CDR2 (germline): ENHRY, SYGVKD. For the CDR3, the DNA is TGTGCCATCAGTGTAGGGGGGGGCGAGACCCAGTACTTC. This gives the protein CAISVGGGETQYF.

Ten or more counts support this clonotype. This chain connects TRBV5-1 to TRBJ2-3; D is uncertain. From germline, CDR1 is SGHRS and CDR2 YFSETQ. This CDR3 spans 13 amino acids. Between the trimmed V and J ends, which lost 1 base and 2 bases, there was a span of 5 bases. The CDR3 DNA sequence: TGCGCCAGCAGCTTGTTCGTCACAGATACGCAGTATTTT. Translated: CASSLFVTDTQYF. Supplemented by reference TRBV5-1 and TRBJ2-3, the full variable domain reads KAGVTQTPRYLIKTRGQQVTLSCSPISGHRSVSWYQQTPGQGLQFLFEYFSETQRNKGNFPGRFSGRQFSNSRSEMNVSTLELGDSALYLCASSLFVTDTQYFGPGTRLTVL.

At least ten counts were recorded for this clonotype. The V and J genes are TRBV6-5 and TRBJ1-4, with D uncertain. Germline CDR1 MNHEY, CDR2 SVGAGI. The V and J ends lost 4 bases and 6 bases respectively, with 12 bases between them. CDR3 length equals 14 residues. The CDR3 DNA follows: TGTGCCAGCAGTTTAGGCCGGGTGTATGAAAAACTGTTTTTT. The encoded protein is CASSLGRVYEKLFF.

To note about this clonotype: Compared with germline, one end of the junction differs, possibly owing to a read error. The chain links TRBV2 to TRBJ2-7; D not certain. Germline V CDR1 and CDR2: SNHLY, FYNNEI. The CDR3 consists of 13 residues. Written as DNA, the CDR3 is TGTGCCAGCAGGACCGACCCGGCTGGCGAGCGGTACTTC. This codes for CASRTDPAGERYF.

Turning to this clonotype: The junction differs from germline at one of its ends, possibly a read error. The rearrangement joins TRBV3-1 to TRBJ2-1; D gene unclear. CDR3 length equals 19 residues. The germline gives CDR1 LGHDT, CDR2 YNNKEL (reference sequence). CDR3 nucleotides: TGTGCCAGCTGCCAAGACGTCACTGGGGTTTTAGGGATAATTGGTGAGCAGTTCTTC. Encoded protein: CASCQDVTGVLGIIGEQFF.

DNA for the CDR3: TGTGCCAGCAGGGCGGACTGGGGTACCTACGAGCAGTACTTC. Protein: CASRADWGTYEQYF. The chain is built from TRBV27 and TRBJ2-7; possible D gene TRBD2, 5 bases. The CDR3 covers 14 residues. V dropped 6 bases and J dropped 2 bases, with 14 bases sitting between them. The V gene's germline CDR1 is MNHEY and CDR2 SMNVEV (reference sequence).

This clonotype was seen many times. The rearrangement uses TRBV29-1 and TRBJ1-1; a possible D gene is TRBD1 (6 bases). This CDR3 region has 13 residues. Trimming took 6 bases from V and 4 from J, leaving 15 bases between them. Germline loops: CDR1 SQVTM, CDR2 ANQGSEA. The CDR3 loop reads CSVPNIGGTEAFF. The CDR3 DNA sequence: TGCAGCGTGCCCAACATAGGGGGCACTGAAGCTTTCTTT.

In this sample, this clonotype turned up a few times. V and J are TRBV7-9 and TRBJ2-2; possibly TRBD1 for D (5 bases). The CDR3 loop spans 15 amino acids. The V end was cut by 0 bases, the J end by 6 bases, with 11 bases between. Germline V CDR1 and CDR2: SEHNR, FQNEAQ (reference sequence). The CDR3 region is CASSLAPTGPGELFF. CDR3 nucleotide sequence: TGTGCCAGCAGCTTAGCCCCTACAGGACCCGGGGAGCTGTTTTTT.

This clonotype was detected a few times. J is TRBJ2-2 and V is TRBV11-2, with a tentative D call TRBD1 (5 bases). Germline CDR1 reads SGHAT; CDR2 reads FQNNGV. V was clipped by 4 bases and J by 6 bases, with 12 bases between them. The CDR3 totals 14 residues. The CDR3 DNA reads as TGTGCCAGCAGCTCGCCCAGGGTGGCCGGGGAGCTGTTTTTT. This sequence encodes CASSSPRVAGELFF.

This clonotype was observed a handful of times. The rearrangement uses TRBV10-3 and TRBJ2-2; the D gene is possibly TRBD2 (6 bases). The CDR3 is made up of 15 amino acids. The germline V gene encodes CDR1 ENHRY and CDR2 SYGVKD. With 4 bases removed from V and 3 bases from J, the gap between germline ends came to 12 bases. DNA of the CDR3: TGTGCCATCAGTGGAACAAGGAGGGACACCGGGGAGCTGTTTTTT. This sequence encodes CAISGTRRDTGELFF.

This clonotype was observed at least ten times. The chain has TRBV25-1 and TRBJ2-3; perhaps TRBD1 as D (6 bases). This CDR3 has 15 residues. Between the trimmed V and J ends, which lost 5 bases and 2 bases, there was a span of 14 bases. CDR1 is MGHDK, CDR2 SYGVNS, per germline. As DNA, the CDR3 is TGTGCCAGCAGTCGGATTACAGGGCTCACAGATACGCAGTATTTT. It is translated as CASSRITGLTDTQYF.

This clonotype was counted ten times or more. The V call is TRBV14, the J call TRBJ2-1; possible D gene TRBD2, 5 bases. Germline CDR1 and CDR2: SGHDN and FVKESK. The CDR3 totals 14 residues. The germline V and J ends were trimmed by 4 bases and 9 bases, with 16 bases remaining between them. This chain's CDR3 is CASSPDYFSSEQFF. In nucleotides, the CDR3 is TGTGCCAGCAGCCCCGACTATTTCAGCTCTGAGCAGTTCTTC.

This clonotype was recorded at least ten times. This sequence joins TRBV10-3 and TRBJ2-7, with TRBD1 matching 8 bases. Germline assignment: CDR1 ENHRY and CDR2 SYGVKD. The CDR3 is 18 amino acids. V lost 7 bases, J lost 7 bases, and 24 bases stayed unmatched. This chain's CDR3 is CAIISLDRESSTPREQYF. The CDR3 region has the DNA TGTGCCATCATATCGCTGGACAGGGAAAGCTCTACGCCGCGGGAGCAGTACTTC.

This sequence joins TRBV7-6 and TRBJ2-3; TRBD2 matches 9 bases. With V trimmed by 5 bases and J by 11 bases, 8 bases remained unmatched. This CDR3 has 13 amino acids. Per germline, CDR1 SGHVS and CDR2 FNYEAQ. The CDR3 protein is CASSPARTSEQYF. CDR3 nucleotide sequence: TGTGCCAGCAGCCCAGCTCGGACTAGCGAGCAGTATTTT. The full variable domain, in which reference TRBV7-6 and TRBJ2-3 provide the parts outside the CDR3, is GAGVSQSPRYKVTKRGQDVALRCDPISGHVSLYWYRQALGQGPEFLTYFNYEAQQDKSGLPNDRFSAERPEGSISTLTIQRTEQRDSAMYRCASSPARTSEQYFGPGTRLTVL.

This rearrangement joins TRBV7-8 to TRBJ2-7, with D uncertain. V was shortened by 1 base and J by 5 bases, with 18 bases between the two germline ends. The CDR3 is 16 amino acids. The germline V gene encodes CDR1 SGHVS and CDR2 FQNEAQ. CDR3 coding DNA: TGTGCCAGCAGCTTAGAAGCAGGTTCACTTAACCACGAGCAGTACTTC. Its protein product is CASSLEAGSLNHEQYF.

The chain couples TRBV12-3 or TRBV12-4 to TRBJ2-4; no firm D call. V was shortened by 0 bases and J by 16 bases, with 13 bases between the two germline ends. The CDR3 is 12 amino acids. CDR3 in DNA: TGTGCCAGCAGTTTAGCGGTCGGTCTCAATTACTTC. Translation gives CASSLAVGLNYF.

J is TRBJ2-3 and V is TRBV27; 10 bases agree with TRBD1. CDR1 is MNHEY, CDR2 SMNVEV, per germline (reference sequence). Losses at the gene ends were 6 bases for V and 1 base for J; bases not matched to a gene: 7. The CDR3 consists of 16 residues. In DNA form, the CDR3 reads TGTGCCAGCAGCCACGACAGGGGGCGAGGCACAGATACGCAGTATTTT. The encoded protein is CASSHDRGRGTDTQYF.

This clonotype was seen more than once but under ten times. This chain connects TRBV6-2 or TRBV6-3 to TRBJ2-7; 7 bases match TRBD1. Looked up from germline, CDR1 is MNHEY and CDR2 is SVGEGT. The CDR3 is 13 amino acids. With V trimmed by 6 bases and J by 7 bases, 9 bases remained unmatched. CDR3 sequence reads: CASSETGVGEQYF. CDR3 DNA: TGTGCCAGCAGCGAAACAGGGGTAGGAGAGCAGTACTTC.